The 14 T cell receptor beta chains reported below all come from one sample, sequenced in a study of T cells in Graves' hyperthyroidism and ophthalmopathy. The source material, RNA transcripts, was used to amplify TCR beta CDR3 regions. The HTBI primer set was used in a first-round RT-PCR of the TCR CDR3. Each CDR3 protein gets one entry after TCRdb re-called the multiplex PCR reads with MiXCR. The sample contains 550,000 to 700,000 distinct CDR3 sequences, 46% of which appear only once. Sequencing input: peripheral blood or thyroid tissue (not recorded which). These receptors all come from an adult woman with Graves' disease, either hyperthyroidism or ophthalmopathy (not recorded which).

This clonotype was found a few times. This rearrangement joins TRBV20-1 to TRBJ1-2; D not certain. The CDR3 consists of 14 residues. The ends were cut back, 0 bases at V and 0 bases at J, with 8 bases in the middle. Germline lookup yields CDR1 DFQATT and CDR2 SNEGSKA (reference sequence). The CDR3 region has the DNA TGCAGTGCTAGAGATCCAGACACTAACTATGGCTACACCTTC. Amino acids: CSARDPDTNYGYTF.

In its sample, this clonotype was seen many times. This chain uses TRBV14 with TRBJ2-7; D perhaps matches TRBD1 (6 bases). The CDR3 loop spans 19 amino acids. Germline assignment: CDR1 SGHDN and CDR2 FVKESK. Trimming removed 6 bases at V and 0 bases at J, with 27 bases between. CDR3 sequence (DNA): TGTGCCAGCAGTTCGGGAAAGCAGGGGACCCCGTGGGACTCCTACGAGCAGTACTTC. This gives the protein CASSSGKQGTPWDSYEQYF.

Concerning this clonotype itself: Relative to the germline gene, one junction end is altered; a read error may explain this. The CDR3: CASSLAGGRF. CDR3 coding DNA: TGTGCCAGCAGCCTAGCGGGGGGGCGATTT. The chain employs TRBV11-2 and TRBJ1-5; D is possibly TRBD1 (6 bases). This CDR3 is built from 10 residues. Germline V gene data show CDR1 as SGHAT and CDR2 as FQNNGV.

The V gene is TRBV28, the J gene TRBJ2-7; TRBD1 matches 10 bases. The V and J ends lost 8 bases and 7 bases, in that order; junction bases with no gene match: 14. The CDR3 is made up of 15 amino acids. Germline V gene lookup returns CDR1 MDHEN and CDR2 SYDVKM. The CDR3 loop is CASVNQGTGDREQYF. CDR3 in DNA: TGTGCCAGCGTAAATCAGGGGACAGGGGATCGGGAGCAGTACTTC.

This clonotype appeared once. V gene TRBV29-1 combines with J gene TRBJ2-7; D is possibly TRBD1 (5 bases). The CDR3 is 11 amino acids. Germline values: CDR1 SQVTM, CDR2 ANQGSEA. V dropped 6 bases and J dropped 4 bases, with 10 bases sitting between them. The CDR3 bases are TGCAGCGTCACACAGGCTTACGAGCAGTACTTC. Encoded protein: CSVTQAYEQYF.

This clonotype was counted only a few times. The chain has TRBV7-2 and TRBJ1-2; D is uncertain. CDR3 length: 13 amino acids. V was shortened by 4 bases and J by 2 bases, with 8 bases between the two germline ends. In germline, CDR1 is SGHTA, CDR2 FQGNSA. This CDR3 reads CASSWEGNYGYTF. CDR3 sequence (DNA): TGTGCCAGCAGCTGGGAGGGCAACTATGGCTACACCTTC.

The chain is built from TRBV3-1 and TRBJ2-7; 9 nucleotides match TRBD2. The CDR3 length is 15 residues. J was trimmed by 6 bases and V by 4 bases; bases with no gene match: 10. Germline V gene sequence: CDR1 LGHDT, CDR2 YNNKEL (reference sequence). The CDR3 protein is CASSRVLAGISEQYF. The CDR3 DNA reads TGTGCCAGCAGCCGTGTCCTAGCGGGGATATCCGAGCAGTACTTC.

This clonotype was seen many times. The rearrangement joins TRBV7-2 to TRBJ2-7, with TRBD2 matching over 11 bases. The trim removed 3 bases at V and 2 bases at J, leaving 12 bases unmatched. This CDR3 is 18 amino acids long. From germline, CDR1 is SGHTA and CDR2 FQGNSA. The CDR3 reads CASSFGISGLAEPYEQYF. For the CDR3, the DNA is TGTGCCAGCAGCTTCGGAATCTCGGGACTAGCGGAGCCCTACGAGCAGTACTTC.

In this sample, this clonotype turned up a few times. V gene TRBV28 combines with J gene TRBJ1-2; D gene uncertain. Germline V lookup: CDR1 MDHEN, CDR2 SYDVKM. The CDR3 spans 10 residues. Trimming took off 8 bases at V and 0 bases at J, with 1 base between the two ends. The CDR3 reads CASSNYGYTF. The CDR3 DNA follows: TGTGCCAGCTCTAACTATGGCTACACCTTC.

The J gene is TRBJ2-6, the V gene TRBV29-1; unclear D gene. The CDR3 has 13 residues. Germline lookup yields CDR1 SQVTM and CDR2 ANQGSEA. The CDR3 reads CSPGLSGANVLTF. CDR3 DNA sequence: TGCAGTCCGGGCTTGTCTGGGGCCAACGTCCTGACTTTC.

This clonotype was detected once. This chain joins TRBV29-1 and TRBJ1-2, with TRBD1 identical over 7 bases. The CDR3 has 13 amino acids. V lost 5 bases, J lost 3 bases, and 6 bases stayed unmatched. Germline CDR1 and CDR2: SQVTM and ANQGSEA. The CDR3 loop reads CSVWDSRDYGYTF. The CDR3 nucleotides are TGCAGCGTTTGGGACAGCCGAGACTATGGCTACACCTTC.

The chain uses TRBV11-2 and TRBJ2-7, with 8 nucleotides matching TRBD2. Trimming removed 7 bases from V and 3 bases from J; junction bases left unmatched: 11. The CDR3 loop spans 15 amino acids. Germline V gene sequence: CDR1 SGHAT, CDR2 FQNNGV. CDR3 sequence (DNA): TGTGCCAGCACAGGGTCGGGCGGGGGGTACTACGAGCAGTACTTC. Residues: CASTGSGGGYYEQYF.

This clonotype has a count of ten or more. The chain joins TRBV11-2 to TRBJ2-5, with D uncertain. CDR3 size: 14 residues. Germline CDR1 SGHAT, CDR2 FQNNGV. V was shortened by 4 bases and J by 5 bases, with 14 bases between the two germline ends. CDR3 residues: CASSSTGWSETQYF. The CDR3 coding sequence is TGTGCCAGCAGCTCGACTGGGTGGTCGGAGACCCAGTACTTC. Variable domain in full (rest from reference TRBV11-2 and TRBJ2-5): EAGVAQSPRYKIIEKRQSVAFWCNPISGHATLYWYQQILGQGPKLLIQFQNNGVVDDSQLPKDRFSAERLKGVDSTLKIQPAKLEDSAVYLCASSSTGWSETQYFGPGTRLLVL.

This clonotype was recorded at least ten times. The chain couples TRBV20-1 to TRBJ2-2, with unresolved D. The CDR3 sequence is 13 residues long. The V gene lost 0 bases and the J gene lost 6 bases, with 8 bases spanning the gap. Germline CDR1 reads DFQATT; CDR2 reads SNEGSKA (reference sequence). CDR3 in amino acids: CSARERRAGELFF. The CDR3 nucleotides are TGCAGTGCTAGAGAGCGCCGGGCCGGGGAGCTGTTTTTT.